This TCR beta chain was observed in a study of identical twins. This clonotype came up many times. TCRdb independently ran MiXCR on the 5' RACE reads; one entry per CDR3 protein. This sample has 450,000 to 600,000 distinct CDR3 sequences, with around 22% found just once. V was shortened by 0 bases and J by 4 bases, with 8 bases between the two germline ends. Germline CDR1 is SGHRS and CDR2 is YFSETQ. This CDR3 spans 13 amino acids. The data also belong to a second study, concerning yellow fever vaccine responses in identical twins. From that second work: The authors reported partly convergent, partly personalized vaccine responses in identical twins.

The receptor comes from a woman aged 18-29 years in good health. Sequencing input: CD4+ T cells sorted from blood. The rearrangement links TRBV5-1 to TRBJ2-7, with a possible D match to TRBD1 (5 bases). The CDR3 region is CASSLDRYYEQYF. The CDR3 coding sequence is TGCGCCAGCAGCTTGGACAGGTATTACGAGCAGTACTTC.